This is a list of T cell receptor beta chains from one sample in a study of T cell changes during pregnancy in multiple sclerosis. Libraries were prepared by immunoSEQ multiplex PCR; TCRdb keeps only in-frame clonotypes and omits some of them. The table records roughly 49,000 clones, approximately 95% of them present only once. The starting material was CD8+ T cells from peripheral blood mononuclear cells, obtained in the first trimester of pregnancy. The receptors here all came from a female donor with multiple sclerosis, enrolled in a pregnancy study. CDR3s include the opening cysteine and the closing phenylalanine or tryptophan. Each record gives: V gene, D gene, clone size, J gene, CDR3 DNA, CDR3 protein. The D gene is left open where the match is weak. The size of a clone is reported for some rows only, either as once, few or many, or as a class for expanded clones.

>TRBV13|TRBD1|.|TRBJ1-2
TGTGCCAGCAGCGTAGGGACAGGGGATGGCTACACCTTC
CASSVGTGDGYTF
>TRBV4-3|TRBD1|once|TRBJ2-7
TGCGCCAGCAGCCTTGGGACAGGGGAATCCTACGAGCAGTACTTC
CASSLGTGESYEQYF
>TRBV27|.|.|TRBJ1-1
TGTGCCAGCAGTTGGTCGGGGGGGAGCACTGAAGCTTTCTTT
CASSWSGGSTEAFF
>TRBV9|.|.|TRBJ1-3
TGTGCCAGCAGCGAGGGGACTGGAAACACCATATATTTT
CASSEGTGNTIYF
>TRBV7-6|.|.|TRBJ2-5
TGTGCCAGCAGCTTACTAGCTACCGGGCAAGAGACCCAGTACTTC
CASSLLATGQETQYF
>TRBV27|.|.|TRBJ2-2
TGTGCCAGCAGGGACACGGCGAACACCGGGGAGCTGTTTTTT
CASRDTANTGELFF
>TRBV4-3|.|.|TRBJ2-1
TGCGCCAGCAGCCAAGATAGGGCTAGCGAATACAATGAGCAGTTCTTC
CASSQDRASEYNEQFF
>TRBV30|.|.|TRBJ1-1
TGTGCCTGGAGCAGGGTTGCTGAAGCTTTCTTT
CAWSRVAEAFF
>TRBV5-6|.|.|TRBJ1-5
TGTGCCAGCAGCTTGCTTAATCAGCCCCAGCATTTT
CASSLLNQPQHF
>TRBV7-7|.|.|TRBJ2-5
TGTGCCACCAGACAGTTCTCCCGAGAGACCCAGTACTTC
CATRQFSRETQYF
>TRBV7-6|.|.|TRBJ1-2
TGTGCCAGCAGCCCCCCAAACCCATGGAGTGGCTACACCTTC
CASSPPNPWSGYTF
>TRBV29-1|TRBD1|.|TRBJ2-2
TGCAGCGGCCGGGACAGCAACACCGGGGAGCTGTTTTTT
CSGRDSNTGELFF
>TRBV5-1|.|.|TRBJ2-7
TGCGCCAGCAGCGAGGGGCGGGAAAAGCTCTACGAGCAGTACTTC
CASSEGREKLYEQYF
>TRBV5-1|TRBD1|.|TRBJ2-7
TGCGCCAGCAGCTTGGACCAGGGGGCTTCCTACGAGCAGTACTTC
CASSLDQGASYEQYF
>TRBV4-3|.|.|TRBJ2-5
TGCGCCAGCAGCCAAGATCGACGAGTGGGAGTAGGAAAGACCCAGTACTTC
CASSQDRRVGVGKTQYF
>TRBV27|TRBD1|.|TRBJ2-2
TGTGCCAGCACCCTCCGCAGGACAGGGACCACCGGGGAGCTGTTTTTT
CASTLRRTGTTGELFF
>TRBV28|.|.|TRBJ2-6
TGTGCCAGCAGTTCCCACGGCTCTGGGGCCAACGTCCTGACTTTC
CASSSHGSGANVLTF
>TRBV7-9|TRBD1|.|TRBJ2-3
TGTGCCAGCAGCAACCGGAGACAGGGAACAGATACGCAGTATTTT
CASSNRRQGTDTQYF
>TRBV7-3|TRBD2|.|TRBJ2-1
TGTGCCAGCAGCTTAAATGTCGCGGGAGGGCAAGATGAGCAGTTCTTC
CASSLNVAGGQDEQFF
>TRBV11-3|TRBD2|.|TRBJ2-3
TGTGCCAGCAGCCCTCCCTGGACAGAGACTAGCGGAGATACGCAGTATTTT
CASSPPWTETSGDTQYF
>TRBV4-2|TRBD1|few|TRBJ1-5
TGTGCCAGCAGCCAAGGACAGGGGGGGAATCAGCCCCAGCATTTT
CASSQGQGGNQPQHF
>TRBV10-1|TRBD1|.|TRBJ2-1
TGCGCCAGCAGTCCCGGGACAGGGGTCTACAATGAGCAGTTCTTC
CASSPGTGVYNEQFF
>TRBV19|.|.|TRBJ2-2
TGTGCCAGTAGTATAGTCGGGACAACGAACACCGGGGAGCTGTTTTTT
CASSIVGTTNTGELFF
>TRBV23-1|.|.|TRBJ2-2
TGCGCCAGCAGTCCCCGGGACTTCATCACCGGGGAGCTGTTTTTT
CASSPRDFITGELFF
>TRBV6-5|TRBD1|.|TRBJ2-7
TGTGCCAGCACCCCCCCGGGGACAGGGGGGTACGAGCAGTACTTC
CASTPPGTGGYEQYF
>TRBV11-3|.|.|TRBJ2-1
TGTGCCAGCAGTCAAAACGGGAACGAGCAGTTCTTC
CASSQNGNEQFF
>TRBV5-1|TRBD2|.|TRBJ2-5
TGCGCCAGCAGCCTCGAGCGGGAGGGCGGGGAGACCCAGTACTTC
CASSLEREGGETQYF
>TRBV12-5|TRBD2|.|TRBJ2-1
TGTGCTAGTGGAGATAGCGGGAGGGATTACAATGAGCAGTTCTTC
CASGDSGRDYNEQFF
>TRBV7-2|TRBD2|.|TRBJ2-5
TGTGCCAGCAGCTTAGGTATTGGGCTAGCGGGTTTCCAAGAGACCCAGTACTTC
CASSLGIGLAGFQETQYF
>TRBV2|TRBD1|.|TRBJ2-3
TGTGCCAGCAGTGAGAATTTGGACAGGGCTTGGAATACGCAGTATTTT
CASSENLDRAWNTQYF
>TRBV5-1|.|.|TRBJ2-5
TGCGCCAGCAGCCGGTGGTCAGGAGAGACCCAGTACTTC
CASSRWSGETQYF
>TRBV27|.|once|TRBJ1-2
TGTGCCAGCAGAACAGGGAGTGAGGGGGGGGGCTACACCTTC
CASRTGSEGGGYTF
>TRBV4-1|.|once|TRBJ1-5
TGCGCCAGCAGCCACGTGGAGGTCAGCAATCAGCCCCAGCATTTT
CASSHVEVSNQPQHF
>TRBV14|.|few|TRBJ1-1
TGTGCCAGCAGCCCGGGGGGGGGCACTGAAGCTTTCTTT
CASSPGGGTEAFF
>TRBV11-2|.|.|TRBJ2-2
TGTGCCAGCAGCTTAGCGGGAGTCGCCGGGGAGCTGTTTTTT
CASSLAGVAGELFF
>TRBV7-8|.|.|TRBJ1-2
TGTGCCAGCAGCTTAGAGTACACAGCTACTAACTATGGCTACACCTTC
CASSLEYTATNYGYTF